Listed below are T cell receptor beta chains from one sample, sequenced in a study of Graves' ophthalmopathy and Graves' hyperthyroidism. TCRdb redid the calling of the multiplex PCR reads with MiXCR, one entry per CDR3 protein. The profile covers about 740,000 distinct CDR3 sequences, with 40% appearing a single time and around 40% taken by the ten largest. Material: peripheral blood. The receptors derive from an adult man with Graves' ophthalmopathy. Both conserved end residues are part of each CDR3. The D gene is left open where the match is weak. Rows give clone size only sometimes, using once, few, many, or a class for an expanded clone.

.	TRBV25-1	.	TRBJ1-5	TGTGCCACGGGGGAGGGAGTGCAGCCCCAGCATTTT	CATGEGVQPQHF
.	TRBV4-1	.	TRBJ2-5	TGCGCCAGCAGCCAAGACCTTCCAGAGACCCAGTACTTC	CASSQDLPETQYF
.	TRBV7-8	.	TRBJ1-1	TGTGCCAGCAGCTTATCGTCCCCAGCTTTCTTT	CASSLSSPAFF
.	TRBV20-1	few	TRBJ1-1	TGCAGTGCTACGAGGGGTCAGGGGACTGAAGCTTTCTTT	CSATRGQGTEAFF
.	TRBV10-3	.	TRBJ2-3	TGTGCCATCAGTGCCGTGACAGGCACAGATACGCAGTATTTT	CAISAVTGTDTQYF
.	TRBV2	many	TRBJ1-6	TGTGCCAGCAGTGAAGCCGGAGGACCTAATTCACCCCTCCACTTT	CASSEAGGPNSPLHF
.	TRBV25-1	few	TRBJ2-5	TGTGCCAGCAGTGACCCCGGGCAGAGCCAAGAGACCCAGTACTTC	CASSDPGQSQETQYF
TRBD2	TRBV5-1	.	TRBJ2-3	TGCGCCAGCAGCTTTCCTAGCGGGAGTGTAACAGATACGCAGTATTTT	CASSFPSGSVTDTQYF
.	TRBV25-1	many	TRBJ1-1	TGTGCCAGCCGCGCAGACTTGAGAACCACTGAAGCTTTCTTT	CASRADLRTTEAFF
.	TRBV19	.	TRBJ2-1	TGTGCCAGTAGCCCTCCGGGACGAATCAATGAGCAGTTCTTC	CASSPPGRINEQFF
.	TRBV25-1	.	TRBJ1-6	TGTGCCAGCAGTCCCACCAGGGGCACCTATAATTCACCCCTCCACTTT	CASSPTRGTYNSPLHF
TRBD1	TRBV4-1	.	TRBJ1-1	TGCGCCAGCAGCCACGAAGGGGGCGACACTGAAGCTTTCTTT	CASSHEGGDTEAFF
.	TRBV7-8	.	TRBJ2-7	TGTGCCAGCAGCTCGCACGCGGCGGAGCAGTACTTC	CASSSHAAEQYF
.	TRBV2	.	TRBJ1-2	TGTGCCAGCAGTTATGAACGGACGGGGGGCTACACCTTC	CASSYERTGGYTF
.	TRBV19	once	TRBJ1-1	TGTGCCAGTAGTCAGGAGTACGGGGGCACTGAAGCTTTCTTT	CASSQEYGGTEAFF
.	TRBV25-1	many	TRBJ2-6	TGTGCCAGCAGTGCCAGGGCCCCCTCTGGGGCCAACGTCCTGACTTTC	CASSARAPSGANVLTF
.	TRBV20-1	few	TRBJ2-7	TGCAGTGCTAGAGGCGTGAATCCCGGCGAGCAGTACTTC	CSARGVNPGEQYF
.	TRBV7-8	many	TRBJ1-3	TGTGCCAGCAGCTTAGCGCGCGCCGTCTCTGGAAACACCATATATTTT	CASSLARAVSGNTIYF
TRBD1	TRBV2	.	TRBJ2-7	TGTGCCAGCAGTGCTAGCCCCGACAGGGGGGAATACGAGCAGTACTTC	CASSASPDRGEYEQYF
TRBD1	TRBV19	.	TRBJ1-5	TGTGCCAGTAGTAGGTACAGGGGGCAAACTACCTCAAATCAGCCCCAGCATTTT	CASSRYRGQTTSNQPQHF
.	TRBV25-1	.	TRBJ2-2	TGTGCCAGCAGTGAAGCGCCCAGGGTCAACACCGGGGAGCTGTTTTTT	CASSEAPRVNTGELFF
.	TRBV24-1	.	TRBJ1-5	TGTGCCAGCTCACCCTCGGGCCTTCCAATCAAGCCCCAGCATTTT	CASSPSGLPIKPQHF
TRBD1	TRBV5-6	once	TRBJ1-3	TGTGCCAGCAGCCTGGGACAGGGCGACGGAAACACCATATATTTT	CASSLGQGDGNTIYF
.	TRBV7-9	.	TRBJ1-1	TGTGCCAGCAGCACGGGCCTTCAAATGAACACTGAAGCTTTCTTT	CASSTGLQMNTEAFF
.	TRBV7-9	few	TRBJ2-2	TGTGCCAGCAGTTACTCGGAGCACCAACAGCTGTTTTTT	CASSYSEHQQLFF
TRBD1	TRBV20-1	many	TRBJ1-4	TGCAGTGCTAGAGATGGGACAGGAAGTCCTAGAGGACTGTTTTTT	CSARDGTGSPRGLFF
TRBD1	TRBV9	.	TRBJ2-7	TGTGCCAGCAGCGACTCCCGGGACAGGGCGGGCGAGCAGTACTTC	CASSDSRDRAGEQYF